The next 23 T cell receptor beta chains were all read from a single sample in a study of identical twins. MiXCR, applied by TCRdb to the 5' RACE reads, yields one record per CDR3 protein. The sample comprises under 400,000 distinct CDR3 sequences, roughly 9% of which are singletons, and 8.5% to 10% rests with the top ten. The specimen was naive T cells sorted from blood. Receptors originate from a woman aged 50 to 60 in good health.

This chain uses TRBV29-1 with TRBJ1-3, with a tentative D call TRBD1 (6 bases). Trimming took 1 base from V and 4 from J, leaving 14 bases between them. CDR1 is SQVTM, CDR2 ANQGSEA, per germline. The CDR3 totals 15 residues. The CDR3 nucleotides read TGCAGCGTTGAAGGTCACGGGGGGCACGGAAACACCATATATTTT. It encodes CSVEGHGGHGNTIYF.

This clonotype was recorded a few times. The gene calls are TRBV29-1 and TRBJ1-1; maybe TRBD1 (5 bases). Germline CDR1 and CDR2: SQVTM and ANQGSEA. The V gene lost 8 bases and the J gene lost 4 bases, with 23 bases spanning the gap. The length of the CDR3 is 15 residues. CDR3 DNA: TGCAGCACAAACCCTGGGGACGCCTTCAGCACTGAAGCTTTCTTT. Protein sequence: CSTNPGDAFSTEAFF.

Notes on this clonotype: The CDR3 does not end in the conserved phenylalanine or tryptophan, so this is likely a read error. No DNA is shown, since the ends of the CDR3 on it are uncertain; the CDR3 is the one TCRdb lists. The chain links TRBV27 to TRBJ2-7; the table calls TRBD2, which could not be checked here. The CDR3 is made up of 11 amino acids, end residues included. In germline, CDR1 is MNHEY, CDR2 SMNVEV (reference sequence). The CDR3 spells CASISGSHDED.

This chain uses TRBV5-5 with TRBJ2-7; D unresolved. Trimming removed 0 bases at V and 4 bases at J, with 11 bases between. The CDR3 extends over 14 amino acids. The germline V gene encodes CDR1 SGHKS and CDR2 YYEKEE (reference sequence). As DNA, the CDR3 is TGTGCCAGCAGCTTGGACAGACTGGAATACGAGCAGTACTTC. Translated, it gives CASSLDRLEYEQYF.

This clonotype was seen a few times. The chain links TRBV20-1 to TRBJ2-1; the match to TRBD1 covers 9 bases. This CDR3 is 13 amino acids long. Germline-derived CDR1 and CDR2 are DFQATT and SNEGSKA (reference sequence). Losses at the gene ends were 4 bases for V and 7 bases for J; bases not matched to a gene: 5. The CDR3 protein is CSAIDRGRNEQFF. The CDR3 nucleotides read TGCAGTGCTATTGACAGGGGGAGAAATGAGCAGTTCTTC.

Many counts were recorded for this clonotype. The chain uses TRBV15 and TRBJ2-3; D possibly corresponds to TRBD2 (5 bases). The CDR3 runs to 15 residues. The V gene's germline CDR1 is LNHNV and CDR2 YYDKDF (reference sequence). With 0 bases removed from V and 6 bases from J, the gap between germline ends came to 13 bases. CDR3: CATSRDPLAQDTQYF. The CDR3 region has the DNA TGTGCCACCAGCAGAGATCCCCTAGCCCAGGATACGCAGTATTTT. Filled out from reference TRBV15 and TRBJ2-3, the complete variable domain reads DAMVIQNPRYQVTQFGKPVTLSCSQTLNHNVMYWYQQKSSQAPKLLFHYYDKDFNNEADTPDNFQSRRPNTSFCFLDIRSPGLGDTAMYLCATSRDPLAQDTQYFGPGTRLTVL.

This chain connects TRBV12-5 to TRBJ2-5; D is ambiguous. Trimming cost V 3 bases and J 5 bases, with 4 bases left between them. In germline, CDR1 is LGHNT, CDR2 FRNRAP. This CDR3 is 11 amino acids long. The CDR3 sequence: CASGFFETQYF. The CDR3 region has the DNA TGTGCTAGTGGTTTCTTTGAGACCCAGTACTTC.

The chain recombines TRBV7-9 with TRBJ1-1; 8 bases fit TRBD1. This CDR3 comprises 16 residues. V lost 5 bases, J lost 2 bases, and 10 bases stayed unmatched. Germline loops: CDR1 SEHNR, CDR2 FQNEAQ (reference sequence). DNA of the CDR3: TGTGCCAGCAGCCGACAAGGCGGGACAGGCAACACTGAAGCTTTCTTT. This translates into CASSRQGGTGNTEAFF.

The table lists this clonotype with a few counts. The rearrangement links TRBV20-1 to TRBJ2-5; 8 positions agree with TRBD2. V was pared by 1 base and J by 0 bases, with 1 base of the junction left unmatched. This CDR3 is 14 amino acids long. CDR1 is DFQATT and CDR2 is SNEGSKA in the germline V gene (reference sequence). CDR3 nucleotide sequence: TGCAGTGCTAGAGCGGGAGGGTACCAAGAGACCCAGTACTTC. Its translation: CSARAGGYQETQYF.

Only a few counts were recorded for this clonotype. V gene TRBV7-2 combines with J gene TRBJ2-1; D is unclear. V was clipped by 5 bases and J by 2 bases, with 13 bases between them. Germline V lookup: CDR1 SGHTA, CDR2 FQGNSA. The CDR3 has 15 residues. Here the CDR3 reads CASSPQMVPYNEQFF. CDR3 sequence (DNA): TGTGCCAGCAGCCCCCAAATGGTCCCCTACAATGAGCAGTTCTTC.

The sample holds many counts of this clonotype. The rearrangement uses TRBV10-1 and TRBJ2-2, with TRBD2 matching over 12 bases. With V trimmed by 6 bases and J by 1 base, 12 bases remained unmatched. The CDR3 covers 19 residues. CDR1 WNHNN and CDR2 SYGVQD come from the germline V gene (reference sequence). The CDR3 coding sequence is TGCGCCAGCAGCGCCGGGTGGCTAGCGGGAGGGGAGAACACCGGGGAGCTGTTTTTT. Protein: CASSAGWLAGGENTGELFF.

This clonotype was recorded a few times. The rearrangement uses TRBV25-1 and TRBJ1-5; 7 bases align to TRBD1. There are 12 residues in the CDR3. The junction had 5 bases not matched to a gene; V was cut back by 6 bases and J by 9 bases. CDR1 MGHDK and CDR2 SYGVNS come from the germline V gene. Here the CDR3 reads CASRGQGGPQHF. The CDR3 coding sequence is TGTGCCAGCAGGGGGCAGGGGGGGCCCCAGCATTTT.

This clonotype came up many times. The chain links TRBV3-1 to TRBJ2-1; perhaps TRBD2 as D (5 bases). V lost 2 bases and J lost 8, with 13 bases in between. This CDR3 region has 14 residues. CDR1 LGHDT and CDR2 YNNKEL come from the germline V gene (reference sequence). The CDR3 here is CASSQFERIHEQFF. The CDR3 region has the DNA TGTGCCAGCAGCCAATTTGAGCGGATACATGAGCAGTTCTTC.

The V and J genes are TRBV4-1 and TRBJ2-3; D is ambiguous. V was pared by 0 bases and J by 11 bases, with 15 bases between. The CDR3 is 14 amino acids. CDR1 and CDR2 from the germline V gene are MGHRA and YSYEKL. The CDR3 bases are TGCGCCAGCAGCCAAGATAGTGCCCTCGGAATGCAGTATTTT. The encoded protein is CASSQDSALGMQYF.

This clonotype was recorded a few times. This chain joins TRBV12-3 or TRBV12-4 and TRBJ2-2; D is uncertain. This CDR3 spans 15 amino acids. V lost 3 bases and J lost 6, with 14 bases in between. This chain's CDR3 is CASSLWTPGPGELFF. The CDR3 DNA reads as TGTGCCAGCAGTTTGTGGACCCCTGGACCCGGGGAGCTGTTTTTT.

The gene calls are TRBV6-6 and TRBJ1-2; D call uncertain. In germline, CDR1 is MNHNY, CDR2 SVGAGI (reference sequence). The CDR3 extends over 12 amino acids. V was cut by 6 bases and J by 6 bases, with 11 bases left in between. This CDR3 is CASSRGRDGYTF. In nucleotides, the CDR3 is TGTGCCAGCAGCCGCGGACGGGATGGCTACACCTTC.

This clonotype was recorded at least ten times. V usage is TRBV29-1 and J usage is TRBJ1-1, with 7 bases matching TRBD1. Germline V gene lookup returns CDR1 SQVTM and CDR2 ANQGSEA. The V segment lost 7 bases and the J segment 2 bases; nucleotides outside the gene matches: 13. The CDR3 is made up of 15 amino acids. This chain's CDR3 is CSGRQGPSLNTEAFF. DNA of the CDR3: TGCAGCGGCCGACAGGGACCCTCCCTTAACACTGAAGCTTTCTTT.

This clonotype was seen a handful of times. J is TRBJ2-7 and V is TRBV15, with D possibly TRBD1 on 5 matching bases. Germline loops: CDR1 LNHNV, CDR2 YYDKDF (reference sequence). Trimming removed 9 bases from V and 9 bases from J, with 21 bases in between. This CDR3 has 13 amino acids. The DNA of the CDR3 is TGTGCCACGGCGGAAGGGGAATTGGAGTGGCAGTACTTC. Protein sequence: CATAEGELEWQYF. Looking up the rest from reference TRBV15 and TRBJ2-7 gives the full variable domain: DAMVIQNPRYQVTQFGKPVTLSCSQTLNHNVMYWYQQKSSQAPKLLFHYYDKDFNNEADTPDNFQSRRPNTSFCFLDIRSPGLGDTAMYLCATAEGELEWQYFGPGTRLTVT.

The chain recombines TRBV12-3 or TRBV12-4 with TRBJ2-1; 7 bases map to TRBD2. This CDR3 comprises 13 residues. Trimming at V came to 6 bases and at J to 6 bases, leaving 5 bases not matched to a gene. The CDR3 sequence: CASSRLAGNEQFF. The CDR3 nucleotides read TGTGCCAGCAGCCGACTAGCTGGCAATGAGCAGTTCTTC.

V usage is TRBV24-1 and J usage is TRBJ2-1; D gene unclear. This CDR3 comprises 14 residues. CDR1 and CDR2 (germline): KGHDR, SFDVKD. V lost 2 bases and J 8 bases, leaving 12 bases between the germline ends. The CDR3 reads CATSDWDRGDEQFF. The DNA for the CDR3 is TGTGCCACCAGTGATTGGGATAGAGGCGATGAGCAGTTCTTC.

The chain uses TRBV12-3 or TRBV12-4 and TRBJ1-3, with D tentatively TRBD1 (5 bases). The CDR3 contains 14 residues. V was clipped by 6 bases and J by 0 bases, with 9 bases between them. As DNA, the CDR3 is TGTGCCAGCAGCACAGGATTCTCTGGAAACACCATATATTTT. Its translation: CASSTGFSGNTIYF.

V is TRBV6-2 or TRBV6-3 and J is TRBJ2-5, with D perhaps matching TRBD1 (5 bases). The CDR3 sequence is 12 residues long. Germline V CDR1 and CDR2: MNHEY, SVGEGT. V was pared by 6 bases and J by 7 bases, with 12 bases between. The CDR3 coding sequence is TGTGCCAGCAGCTACGGTCAGGGGACCCAGTACTTC. It encodes CASSYGQGTQYF.

This clonotype showed up just a few times. The chain carries TRBV2 and TRBJ2-7, with 7 bases matching TRBD2. This CDR3 has 14 amino acids. J gave up 0 bases and V 3 bases, and 2 bases lay outside the gene matches. Germline loops: CDR1 SNHLY, CDR2 FYNNEI. CDR3 DNA: TGTGCCAGCAGTGAGGGGGGGAGCTCCTACGAGCAGTACTTC. Protein sequence: CASSEGGSSYEQYF.